These T cell receptor beta chains were read from a single sample in a study of OX40 agonist ivuxolimab in advanced cancers. The assay was immunoSEQ multiplex PCR, and TCRdb's table has in-frame clones only and misses some. The sample lists tens of thousands of clones; approximately 81% were seen once. The source was CD4+ or CD8+ T cells sorted from blood, collected in a trial of the OX40 agonist ivuxolimab. All receptors derive from an adult with an advanced solid tumor such as melanoma, head and neck, liver or kidney cancer. Each CDR3 is given with its conserved first and last residue. The D gene is left open where the match is weak.

V	J	length	D	CDR3	DNA
TRBV30	TRBJ2-7	12	.	CAWNRDSYEQYF	TGTGCCTGGAACCGGGATTCCTACGAGCAGTACTTC
TRBV13	TRBJ1-2	13	.	CASSFQGNYGYTF	TGTGCCAGCAGTTTTCAGGGGAACTATGGCTACACCTTC
TRBV5-1	TRBJ2-1	14	.	CASSPPLAFTEQFF	TGTGCCAGCAGCCCCCCGCTAGCTTTCACCGAGCAGTTCTTC
TRBV4-3	TRBJ1-1	15	.	CASSSRNRVNTEAFF	TGCGCCAGCAGCTCACGTAACAGGGTTAACACTGAAGCTTTCTTT
TRBV9	TRBJ2-7	15	.	CASSVGGDGYYEQYF	TGTGCCAGCAGCGTAGGGGGAGACGGCTACTACGAGCAGTACTTC
TRBV14	TRBJ2-7	15	.	CASSQDPGGLGEQYF	TGTGCCAGCAGCCAAGATCCTGGAGGGTTAGGCGAGCAGTACTTC
TRBV6-5	TRBJ2-7	15	TRBD2	CASSAARREEHEQYF	TGTGCCAGCAGCGCCGCCCGGCGGGAGGAACACGAGCAGTACTTC
TRBV20-1	TRBJ2-3	11	.	CSARDYPEQYF	TGCAGTGCTAGAGATTACCCAGAGCAGTATTTT
TRBV28	TRBJ2-2	16	TRBD2	CASSESGTSGTGELFF	TGTGCCAGCAGTGAATCCGGGACTAGCGGGACCGGGGAGCTGTTTTTT
TRBV5-1	TRBJ2-1	14	.	CASSLLSVINEQFF	TGCGCCAGCAGCTTGCTGTCGGTTATAAATGAGCAGTTCTTC
TRBV5-6	TRBJ2-3	13	.	CASSLFGTDTQYF	TGTGCCAGCAGCTTGTTTGGCACAGATACGCAGTATTTT
TRBV4-1	TRBJ2-5	16	TRBD2	CASSQEPAGERETQYF	TGCGCCAGCAGCCAAGAACCAGCGGGAGAACGTGAGACCCAGTACTTC
TRBV10-2	TRBJ2-7	13	TRBD1	CASRDRVTYEQYF	TGCGCCAGCAGGGACAGGGTGACCTACGAGCAGTACTTC